This TCR beta chain was identified during a study of T cell responses to AZD1222 COVID-19 vaccine. Study conclusions and caveats: Repertoire samples came only from after the peak T cell response. Reportedly, close to half of spike-specific TCRs are directed against unmutated variant regions. There were mostly white British donors and more females than males, and clonal diversity was possibly underestimated.

Libraries were prepared by immunoSEQ multiplex PCR; TCRdb keeps only in-frame clonotypes and omits some of them. Here the sample spans some 100,000 clones, 87% being singletons. Analysis merged second doses at about 4 or about 12 weeks. CDR1 is MNHEY and CDR2 is SMNVEV in the germline V gene (reference sequence). The length of the CDR3 is 12 residues. Germline trimming cut 5 bases from V and 14 bases from J; bases unmatched to any gene: 6. In the case of this clone: The antigen remains unidentified.

This material consisted of peripheral blood, taken 28 days after the second AZD1222 dose. The V and J genes are TRBV27 and TRBJ1-6; 7 bases align to TRBD1. The TCR was taken from an adult who received the AZD1222 COVID-19 vaccine. The CDR3 DNA reads as TGTGCCAGCAGTCAGACAGGGAGGTCCCTCCACTTT. The encoded protein is CASSQTGRSLHF.